The sequence of this TCR beta chain was determined in a study of blood T cells in healthy people across ages. This CDR3 is built from 14 residues. Germline V gene sequence: CDR1 LGHDT, CDR2 YNNKEL (reference sequence). Trimming at V came to 4 bases and at J to 3 bases, leaving 4 bases not matched to a gene. Then a second PCR, running roughly 7 to 11 cycles, was carried out with a sample-barcoded 5' primer and a J-beta primer mix. The template-switch adaptor, which had 12 random nucleotides, put a tag on each cDNA molecule. Samples each returned at least 2.5 million CDR3-containing paired-end reads. Via MiXCR, TCRdb re-called the 5' RACE reads, giving one row per CDR3 protein. This repertoire shows approximately 1.5 million distinct CDR3 sequences, roughly 32% found once; its top ten account for about 11%.

The source is a woman under 40 in good health. The J gene is TRBJ2-5, the V gene TRBV3-1; 8 positions match TRBD2. The sample taken for sequencing was blood. The CDR3 coding sequence is TGTGCCAGCAGCCTCCACGGGAGGGAAGAGACCCAGTACTTC. It translates to CASSLHGREETQYF.